This T cell receptor beta chain was retrieved from a study of blood T cell repertoires in COVID-19. Whole-study context: The samples span acute and convalescent COVID-19 from the United States, Italy and Spain. In each case, the material was cDNA or gDNA derived from T cells, B-cell-depleted T cells, or PBMCs.

Authors' analysis steps: Reference gene primer amplification in the assay estimated nucleated cell counts. TCRdb keeps only in-frame clones here, not all; method: immunoSEQ multiplex PCR. From that table come the V and J calls and clone size; the DNA was used to work out D and trimming. The sample lists approximately 170,000 clones, 84% seen once, with around 7.7% in the top ten. CDR1 and CDR2 from the germline V gene are LGHNA and YSLEER. Trimming took 2 bases from V and 5 from J, leaving 13 bases between them. The CDR3 totals 15 residues. The V call is TRBV4-3, the J call TRBJ2-1; D perhaps matches TRBD1 (5 bases). Sequencing used peripheral blood. The clonotype originates from a man in his forties who had recovered from COVID-19. Here the CDR3 DNA reads TGCGCCAGCAGCCAACTTAAGACAGTAAACAATGAGCAGTTCTTC. Amino acids: CASSQLKTVNNEQFF.